This entry lists 5 T cell receptor beta chains sequenced from one sample in a study of cytotoxic CD8 clonotypes in ibrutinib-treated CLL. The data were produced by immunoSEQ multiplex PCR, yet TCRdb's version contains in-frame clones alone and is incomplete. The table lists approximately 330,000 clones, 70% to 80% of them singletons. The sample consisted of PBMCs, taken before ibrutinib treatment. The receptors come from a human donor with chronic lymphocytic leukemia.

This clone was observed a handful of times. V usage is TRBV28 and J usage is TRBJ2-4; D remains ambiguous. Trimming took off 8 bases at V and 1 base at J, with 12 bases between the two ends. The length of the CDR3 is 14 residues. The germline gives CDR1 MDHEN, CDR2 SYDVKM. The CDR3 spells CASRSGTAKNIQYF. The CDR3 nucleotides read TGTGCCAGCCGCTCCGGTACGGCCAAAAACATTCAGTACTTC.

V usage is TRBV7-9 and J usage is TRBJ2-2; the D gene could be TRBD1 or TRBD2 (6 bases each). CDR3 length: 16 residues. The V end lost 8 bases, the J end lost 2 bases, and 18 bases lay between the germline ends. Germline CDR1 is SEHNR and CDR2 is FQNEAQ (reference sequence). DNA of the CDR3: TGTGCCAGCGCGGAGGGGGGCGCGGGTAACACCGGGGAGCTGTTTTTT. This gives the protein CASAEGGAGNTGELFF.

V gene TRBV30 combines with J gene TRBJ1-5, with a tentative D call TRBD1 (5 bases). In germline, CDR1 is GTSNPN, CDR2 SVGIG (reference sequence). Trimming took off 0 bases at V and 2 bases at J, with 11 bases between the two ends. CDR3 size: 15 residues. The CDR3 spells CAWSVSQGGNQPQHF. DNA of the CDR3: TGTGCCTGGAGTGTATCTCAGGGTGGCAATCAGCCCCAGCATTTT.

The rearrangement joins TRBV29-1 to TRBJ2-7; D may be TRBD1 (6 bases). There are 13 residues in the CDR3. Germline CDR1 and CDR2: SQVTM and ANQGSEA. The V end lost 5 bases, the J end lost 4 bases, and 15 bases lay between the germline ends. The CDR3 sequence is CSVTGTLLYEQYF. The CDR3 bases are TGCAGCGTTACCGGGACACTCCTTTACGAGCAGTACTTC.

This clone was seen just once. The gene calls are TRBV23-1 and TRBJ2-3; D is possibly TRBD1 (5 bases). TRBV23-1 is marked as an open reading frame, function uncertain. V was pared by 7 bases and J by 0 bases, with 17 bases between. This CDR3 has 16 residues. The CDR3 DNA is TGCGCCAGCACCCGCAGGGTAGGTCCTAGCACAGATACGCAGTATTTT. It is translated as CASTRRVGPSTDTQYF.